This note documents a single T cell receptor beta chain sequence. The data stem from a study of shared clonotypes between healthy human individuals. About the research overall: There were three CD4 naive, three CD4 memory, two CD8 naive and one CD8 memory plates per donor.

Measured with immunoSEQ multiplex PCR; TCRdb has only the in-frame clones, and not every one. The sample carries under 200,000 clones, approximately 92% recorded once. The source material was naive CD4+ T cells sorted from blood. Subset denoted: CD45RA+ positively selected. This receptor was taken from a young woman in good health.

CDR3 residues: CASSPPTSQTGRYNEQYF. CDR3 bases: TGTGCCAGCTCACCACCGACGAGTCAGACAGGGAGATATAACGAGCAGTACTTC. The rearrangement uses TRBV18 and TRBJ2-7, with 7 bases identical to TRBD1. Germline CDR1 reads KGHSH; CDR2 reads LQKENI. V shed 0 bases and J 5 bases; nucleotides not matched to a gene: 16. The CDR3 is 18 residues long.